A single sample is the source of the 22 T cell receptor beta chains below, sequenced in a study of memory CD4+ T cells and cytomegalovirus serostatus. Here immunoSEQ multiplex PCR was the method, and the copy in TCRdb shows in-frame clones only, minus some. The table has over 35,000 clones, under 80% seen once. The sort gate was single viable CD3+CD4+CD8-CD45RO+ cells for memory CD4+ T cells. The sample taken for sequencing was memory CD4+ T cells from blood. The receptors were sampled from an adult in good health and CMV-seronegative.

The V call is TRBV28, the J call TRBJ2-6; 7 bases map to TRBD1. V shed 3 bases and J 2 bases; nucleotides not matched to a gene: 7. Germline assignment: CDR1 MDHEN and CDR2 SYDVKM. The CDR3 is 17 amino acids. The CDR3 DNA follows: TGTGCCAGCAGTTTTTGGACAGGACTCACTGGGGCCAACGTCCTGACTTTC. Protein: CASSFWTGLTGANVLTF.

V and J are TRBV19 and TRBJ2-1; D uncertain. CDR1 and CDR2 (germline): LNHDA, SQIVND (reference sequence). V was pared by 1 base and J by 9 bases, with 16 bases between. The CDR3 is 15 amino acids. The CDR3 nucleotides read TGTGCCAGTAGTATAGGCGACGCAGTGAGGAGTGAGCAGTTCTTC. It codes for CASSIGDAVRSEQFF.

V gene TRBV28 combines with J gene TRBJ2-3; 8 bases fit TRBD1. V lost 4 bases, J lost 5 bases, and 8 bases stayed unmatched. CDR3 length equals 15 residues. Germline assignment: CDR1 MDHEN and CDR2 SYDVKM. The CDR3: CASSSIGTGGDTQYF. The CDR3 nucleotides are TGTGCCAGCAGTTCCATCGGGACAGGAGGAGATACGCAGTATTTT.

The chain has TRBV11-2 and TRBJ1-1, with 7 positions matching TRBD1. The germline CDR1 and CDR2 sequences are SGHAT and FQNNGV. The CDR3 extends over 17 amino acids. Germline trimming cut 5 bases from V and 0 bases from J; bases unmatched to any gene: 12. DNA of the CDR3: TGTGCCAGCAGCCGGACAGGACCCAGGTTATTGAACACTGAAGCTTTCTTT. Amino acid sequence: CASSRTGPRLLNTEAFF.

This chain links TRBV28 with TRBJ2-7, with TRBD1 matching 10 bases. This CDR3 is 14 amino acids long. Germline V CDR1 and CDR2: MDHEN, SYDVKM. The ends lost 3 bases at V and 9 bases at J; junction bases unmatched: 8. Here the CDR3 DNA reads TGTGCCAGCAGTTTCCCGGGACAGGGGAAGTCGCAGTACTTC. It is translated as CASSFPGQGKSQYF.

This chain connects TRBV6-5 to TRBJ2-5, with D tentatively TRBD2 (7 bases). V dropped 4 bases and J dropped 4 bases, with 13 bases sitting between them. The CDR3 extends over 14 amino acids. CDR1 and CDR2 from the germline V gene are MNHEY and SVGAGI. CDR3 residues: CASSFEGGGETQYF. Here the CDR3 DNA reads TGTGCCAGCAGTTTTGAGGGGGGGGGAGAGACCCAGTACTTC.

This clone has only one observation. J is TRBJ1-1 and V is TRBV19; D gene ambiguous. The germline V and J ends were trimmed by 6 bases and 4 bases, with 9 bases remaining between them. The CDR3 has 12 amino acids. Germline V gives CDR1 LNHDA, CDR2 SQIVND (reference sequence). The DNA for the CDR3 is TGTGCCAGTAGCTCCCGGTTCACTGAAGCTTTCTTT. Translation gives CASSSRFTEAFF.

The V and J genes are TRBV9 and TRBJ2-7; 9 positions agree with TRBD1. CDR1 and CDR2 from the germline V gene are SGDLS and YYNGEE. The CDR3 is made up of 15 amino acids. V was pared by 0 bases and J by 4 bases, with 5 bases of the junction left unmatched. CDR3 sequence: CASSVAGDRGYEQYF. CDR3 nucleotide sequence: TGTGCCAGCAGCGTAGCTGGTGACAGGGGGTACGAGCAGTACTTC.

CDR3 sequence (DNA): TGTGCCAGCAGCGGCCCTGGGGAACAGCCCCAGCATTTT. Its translation is CASSGPGEQPQHF. V and J are TRBV9 and TRBJ1-5; D is undetermined. V was clipped by 3 bases and J by 7 bases, with 11 bases between them. The CDR3 loop spans 13 amino acids. CDR1 and CDR2 from the germline V gene are SGDLS and YYNGEE.

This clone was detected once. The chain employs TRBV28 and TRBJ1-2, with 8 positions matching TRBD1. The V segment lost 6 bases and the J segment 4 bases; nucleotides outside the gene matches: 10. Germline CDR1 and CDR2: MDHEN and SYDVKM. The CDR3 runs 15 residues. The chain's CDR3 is CASRSGGDGLYGYTF. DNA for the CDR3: TGTGCCAGCAGATCAGGGGGCGATGGACTCTATGGCTACACCTTC.

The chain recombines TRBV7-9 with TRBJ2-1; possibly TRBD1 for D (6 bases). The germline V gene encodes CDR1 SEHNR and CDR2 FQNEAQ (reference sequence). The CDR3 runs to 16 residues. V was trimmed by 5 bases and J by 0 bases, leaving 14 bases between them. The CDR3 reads CASSRQVSSSYNEQFF. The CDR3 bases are TGTGCCAGCAGCAGACAGGTCTCGAGCTCCTACAATGAGCAGTTCTTC.

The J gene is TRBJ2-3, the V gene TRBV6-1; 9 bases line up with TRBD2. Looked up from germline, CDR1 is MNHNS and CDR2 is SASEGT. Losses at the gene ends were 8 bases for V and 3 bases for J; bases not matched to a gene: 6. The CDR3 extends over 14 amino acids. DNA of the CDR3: TGTGCCAGCGGGGGCGGGGGGGCAACAGATACGCAGTATTTT. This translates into CASGGGGATDTQYF.

CDR3 loop: CSVGDTDTQYF. The DNA for the CDR3 is TGCAGCGTCGGGGATACAGATACGCAGTATTTT. V is TRBV29-1 and J is TRBJ2-3; D is perhaps TRBD2 (5 bases). V lost 6 bases and J 3 bases, leaving 7 bases between the germline ends. Germline V CDR1 and CDR2: SQVTM, ANQGSEA. The CDR3 is 11 residues long.

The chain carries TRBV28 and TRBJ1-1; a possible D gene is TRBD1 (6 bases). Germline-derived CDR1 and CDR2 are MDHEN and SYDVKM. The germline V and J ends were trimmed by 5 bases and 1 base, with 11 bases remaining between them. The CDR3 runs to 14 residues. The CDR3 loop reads CASSPPTGNTEAFF. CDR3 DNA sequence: TGTGCCAGCAGTCCCCCGACAGGGAACACTGAAGCTTTCTTT. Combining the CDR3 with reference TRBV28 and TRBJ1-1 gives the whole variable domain DVKVTQSSRYLVKRTGEKVFLECVQDMDHENMFWYRQDPGLGLRLIYFSYDVKMKEKGDIPEGYSVSREKKERFSLILESASTNQTSMYLCASSPPTGNTEAFFGQGTRLTVV.

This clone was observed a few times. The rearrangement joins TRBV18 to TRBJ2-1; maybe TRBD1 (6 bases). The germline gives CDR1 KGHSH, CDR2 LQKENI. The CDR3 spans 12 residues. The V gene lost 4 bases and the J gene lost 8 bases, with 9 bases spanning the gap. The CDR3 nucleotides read TGTGCCAGCTCACAACAGGGTGATGAGCAGTTCTTC. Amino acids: CASSQQGDEQFF.

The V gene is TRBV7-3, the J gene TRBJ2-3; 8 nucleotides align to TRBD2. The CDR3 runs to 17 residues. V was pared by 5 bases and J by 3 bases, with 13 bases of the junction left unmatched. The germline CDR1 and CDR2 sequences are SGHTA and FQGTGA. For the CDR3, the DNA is TGTGCCAGCAGCAAGGGGATAGGGCGGGGGGTGACAGATACGCAGTATTTT. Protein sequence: CASSKGIGRGVTDTQYF. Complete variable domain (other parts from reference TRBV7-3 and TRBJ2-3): GAGVSQTPSNKVTEKGKYVELRCDPISGHTALYWYRQSLGQGPEFLIYFQGTGAADDSGLPNDRFFAVRPEGSVSTLKIQRTERGDSAVYLCASSKGIGRGVTDTQYFGPGTRLTVL.

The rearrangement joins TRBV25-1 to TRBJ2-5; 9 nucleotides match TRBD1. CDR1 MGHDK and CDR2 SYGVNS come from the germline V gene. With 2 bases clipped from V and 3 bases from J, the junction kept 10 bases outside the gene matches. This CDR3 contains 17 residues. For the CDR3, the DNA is TGTGCCAGCAGTGAAGCGGCGAGGTGGGACAGGGAAGAGACCCAGTACTTC. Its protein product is CASSEAARWDREETQYF. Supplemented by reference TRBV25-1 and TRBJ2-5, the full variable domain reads EADIYQTPRYLVIGTGKKITLECSQTMGHDKMYWYQQDPGMELHLIHYSYGVNSTEKGDLSSESTVSRIRTEHFPLTLESARPSHTSQYLCASSEAARWDREETQYFGPGTRLLVL.

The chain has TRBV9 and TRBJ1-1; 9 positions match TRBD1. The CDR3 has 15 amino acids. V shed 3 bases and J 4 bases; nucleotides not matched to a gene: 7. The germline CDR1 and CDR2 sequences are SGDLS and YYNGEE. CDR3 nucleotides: TGTGCCAGCAGCGCACAGGGGGCCCAGGGCACTGAAGCTTTCTTT. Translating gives CASSAQGAQGTEAFF.

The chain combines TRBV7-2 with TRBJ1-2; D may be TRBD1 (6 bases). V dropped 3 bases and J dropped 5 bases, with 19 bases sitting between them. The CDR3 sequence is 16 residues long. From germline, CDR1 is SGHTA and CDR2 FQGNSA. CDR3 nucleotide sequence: TGTGCCAGCAGCTTGCAGACAGTGGGGGCAATATATGGCTACACCTTC. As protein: CASSLQTVGAIYGYTF.

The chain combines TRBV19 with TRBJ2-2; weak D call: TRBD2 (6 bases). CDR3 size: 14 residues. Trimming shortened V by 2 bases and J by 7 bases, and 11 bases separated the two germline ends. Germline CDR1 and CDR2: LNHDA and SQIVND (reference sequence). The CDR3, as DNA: TGTGCCAGTAGTATAAGGGCGGGGCACGGGGAGCTGTTTTTT. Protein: CASSIRAGHGELFF.

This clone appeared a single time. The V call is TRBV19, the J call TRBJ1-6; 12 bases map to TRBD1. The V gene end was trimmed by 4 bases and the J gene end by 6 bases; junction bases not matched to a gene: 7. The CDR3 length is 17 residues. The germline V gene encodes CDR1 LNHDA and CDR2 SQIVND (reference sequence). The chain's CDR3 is CASSRTGTGGINSPLHF. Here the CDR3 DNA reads TGTGCCAGTAGTAGAACCGGGACAGGGGGCATTAATTCACCCCTCCACTTT.

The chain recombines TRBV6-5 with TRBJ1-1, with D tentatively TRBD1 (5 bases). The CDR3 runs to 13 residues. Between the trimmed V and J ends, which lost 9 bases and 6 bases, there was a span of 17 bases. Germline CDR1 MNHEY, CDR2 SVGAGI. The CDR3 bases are TGTGCCAGTAAATCTGGGACCCGGCCTGAAGCTTTCTTT. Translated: CASKSGTRPEAFF.